This TCR beta chain comes out of a study of blood T cell repertoires in COVID-19. At the level of the study: COVID-19 samples from acute and convalescent phases originated in the United States, Italy and Spain. Sources were T cells, B-cell-depleted T cells, or PBMCs; the material itself was cDNA or gDNA.

Study processing details: Reference gene primers were amplified, and this amplification served to estimate nucleated cell counts. Some clones are missing from TCRdb's copy, which holds only in-frame ones; the method was immunoSEQ multiplex PCR. The V and J calls and clone size were taken over from that table, and D and trimming were inferred from the DNA. This table holds over 600,000 clones, about 87% found once. Germline loops: CDR1 MNHEY, CDR2 SVGAGI. CDR3 length equals 15 residues. V lost 2 bases to trimming and J lost 4 bases, with 14 bases between them. The receptor comes from a woman in her late teens or twenties with acute or convalescent COVID-19. The sequencing input was peripheral blood. The chain has TRBV6-5 and TRBJ1-2, with D maybe TRBD1 (5 bases). CDR3 amino acids: CASSYEGVDVYGYTF. CDR3 bases: TGTGCCAGCAGTTACGAAGGGGTAGATGTCTATGGCTACACCTTC.